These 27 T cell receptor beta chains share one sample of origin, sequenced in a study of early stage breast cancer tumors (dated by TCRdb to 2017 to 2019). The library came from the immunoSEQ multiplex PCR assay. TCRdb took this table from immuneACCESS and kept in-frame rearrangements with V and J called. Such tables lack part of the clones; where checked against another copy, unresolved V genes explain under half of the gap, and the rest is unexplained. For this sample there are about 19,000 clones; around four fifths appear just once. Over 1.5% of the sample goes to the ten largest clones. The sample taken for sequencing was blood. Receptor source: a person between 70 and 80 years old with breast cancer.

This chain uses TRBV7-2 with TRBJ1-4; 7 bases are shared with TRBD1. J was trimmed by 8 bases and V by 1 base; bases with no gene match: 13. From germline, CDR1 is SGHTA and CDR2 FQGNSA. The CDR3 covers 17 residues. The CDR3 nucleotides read TGTGCCAGCAGCTTAGGACAGGCAGGGGGGTTTCGGGAAAAACTGTTTTTT. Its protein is CASSLGQAGGFREKLFF.

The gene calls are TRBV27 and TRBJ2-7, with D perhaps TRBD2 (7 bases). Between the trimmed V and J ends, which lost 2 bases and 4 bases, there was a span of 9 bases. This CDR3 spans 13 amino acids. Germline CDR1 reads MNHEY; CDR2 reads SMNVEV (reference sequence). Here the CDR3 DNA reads TGTGCCAGCAGTTTACGGGGGGCTTACGAGCAGTACTTC. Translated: CASSLRGAYEQYF.

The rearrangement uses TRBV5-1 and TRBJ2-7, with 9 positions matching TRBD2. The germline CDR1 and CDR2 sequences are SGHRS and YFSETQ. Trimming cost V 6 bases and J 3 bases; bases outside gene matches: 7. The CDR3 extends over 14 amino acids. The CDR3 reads CASMVSGGHYEQYF. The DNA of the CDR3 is TGCGCCAGCATGGTTAGCGGGGGTCACTACGAGCAGTACTTC.

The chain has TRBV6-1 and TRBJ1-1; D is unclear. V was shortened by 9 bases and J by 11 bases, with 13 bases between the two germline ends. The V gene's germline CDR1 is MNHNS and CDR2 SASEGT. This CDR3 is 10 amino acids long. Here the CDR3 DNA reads TGTGCCAGTTCCTCGGCCGGGGCTTTCTTT. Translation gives CASSSAGAFF.

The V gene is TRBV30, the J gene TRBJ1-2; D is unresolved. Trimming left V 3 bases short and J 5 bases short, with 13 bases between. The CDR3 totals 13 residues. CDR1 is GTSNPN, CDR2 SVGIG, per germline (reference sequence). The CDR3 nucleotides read TGTGCCTGGAGGCCCCGTAGCGGATATGGCTACACCTTC. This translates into CAWRPRSGYGYTF.

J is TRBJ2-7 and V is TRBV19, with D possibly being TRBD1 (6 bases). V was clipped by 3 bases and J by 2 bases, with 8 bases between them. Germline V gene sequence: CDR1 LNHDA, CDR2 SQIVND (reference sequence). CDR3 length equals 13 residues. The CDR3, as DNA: TGTGCCAGTAGTATTAGGGGGACCTACGAGCAGTACTTC. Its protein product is CASSIRGTYEQYF.

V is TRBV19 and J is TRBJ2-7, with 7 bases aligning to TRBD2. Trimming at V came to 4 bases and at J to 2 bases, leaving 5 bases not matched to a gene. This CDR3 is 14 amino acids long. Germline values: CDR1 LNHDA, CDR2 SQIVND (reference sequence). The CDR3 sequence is CASSRGGATYEQYF. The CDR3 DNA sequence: TGTGCCAGTAGTAGGGGAGGGGCGACCTACGAGCAGTACTTC.

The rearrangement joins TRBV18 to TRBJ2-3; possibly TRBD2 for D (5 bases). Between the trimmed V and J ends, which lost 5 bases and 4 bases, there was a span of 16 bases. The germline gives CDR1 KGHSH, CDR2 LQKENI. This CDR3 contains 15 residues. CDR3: CASSSSLPGPDTQYF. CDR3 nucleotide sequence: TGTGCCAGCTCATCTAGCTTACCGGGTCCAGATACGCAGTATTTT.

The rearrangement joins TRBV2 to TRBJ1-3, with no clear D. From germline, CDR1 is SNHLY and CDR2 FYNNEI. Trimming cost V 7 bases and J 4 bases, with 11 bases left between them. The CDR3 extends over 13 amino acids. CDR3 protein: CASTTFSGNTIYF. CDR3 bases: TGTGCCAGCACTACCTTTTCGGGAAACACCATATATTTT.

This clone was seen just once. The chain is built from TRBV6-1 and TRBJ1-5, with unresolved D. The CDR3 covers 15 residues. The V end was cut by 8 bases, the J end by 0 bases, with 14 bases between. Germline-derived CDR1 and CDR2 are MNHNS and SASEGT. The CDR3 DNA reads TGTGCCAGCGACCAGGCGGGCGGTAGCAATCAGCCCCAGCATTTT. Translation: CASDQAGGSNQPQHF.

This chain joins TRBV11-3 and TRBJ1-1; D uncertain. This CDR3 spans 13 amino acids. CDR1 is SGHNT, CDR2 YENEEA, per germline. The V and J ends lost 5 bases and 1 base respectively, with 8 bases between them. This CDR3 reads CASSIGQNTEAFF. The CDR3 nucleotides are TGTGCCAGCAGCATTGGGCAGAACACTGAAGCTTTCTTT.

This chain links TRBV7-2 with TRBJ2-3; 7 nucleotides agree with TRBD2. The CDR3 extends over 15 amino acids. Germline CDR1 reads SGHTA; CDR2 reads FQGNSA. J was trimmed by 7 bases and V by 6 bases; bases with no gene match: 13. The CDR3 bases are TGTGCCAGCAGTCAAACTAGCGCCTCAGAAAATACGCAGTATTTT. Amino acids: CASSQTSASENTQYF.

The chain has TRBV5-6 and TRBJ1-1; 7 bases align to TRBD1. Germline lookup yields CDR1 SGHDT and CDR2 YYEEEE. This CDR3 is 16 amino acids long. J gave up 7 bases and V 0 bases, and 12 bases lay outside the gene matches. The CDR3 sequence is CASSLDGQTGSDEAFF. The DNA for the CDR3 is TGTGCCAGCAGCTTGGATGGCCAGACAGGGAGTGATGAAGCTTTCTTT.

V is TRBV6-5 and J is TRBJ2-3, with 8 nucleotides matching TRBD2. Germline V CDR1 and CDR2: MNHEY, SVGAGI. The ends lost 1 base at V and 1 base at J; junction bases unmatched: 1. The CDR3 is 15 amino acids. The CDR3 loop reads CASSYLRGGTDTQYF. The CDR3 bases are TGTGCCAGCAGTTACTTGCGGGGGGGCACAGATACGCAGTATTTT.

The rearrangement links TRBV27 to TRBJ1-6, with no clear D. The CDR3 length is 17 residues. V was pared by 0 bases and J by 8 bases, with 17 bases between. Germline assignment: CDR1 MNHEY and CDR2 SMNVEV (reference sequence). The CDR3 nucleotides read TGTGCCAGCAGTTTATCACCAGGCCCCCTGAAAGATTCACCCCTCCACTTT. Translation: CASSLSPGPLKDSPLHF.

DNA of the CDR3: TGTGCCAGCACCAACAACACAGGAGTTCATGGCTACACCTTC. Translation: CASTNNTGVHGYTF. The chain has TRBV7-2 and TRBJ1-2; D may be TRBD1 (5 bases). Germline-derived CDR1 and CDR2 are SGHTA and FQGNSA. Trimming removed 7 bases at V and 6 bases at J, with 18 bases between. The CDR3 totals 14 residues.

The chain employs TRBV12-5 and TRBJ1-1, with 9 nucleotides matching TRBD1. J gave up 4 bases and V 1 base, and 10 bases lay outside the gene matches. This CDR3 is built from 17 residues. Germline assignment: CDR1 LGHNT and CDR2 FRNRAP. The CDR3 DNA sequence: TGTGCTAGTGGTTTGGGATCTAGGACAGGGGTGGGCACTGAAGCTTTCTTT. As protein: CASGLGSRTGVGTEAFF.

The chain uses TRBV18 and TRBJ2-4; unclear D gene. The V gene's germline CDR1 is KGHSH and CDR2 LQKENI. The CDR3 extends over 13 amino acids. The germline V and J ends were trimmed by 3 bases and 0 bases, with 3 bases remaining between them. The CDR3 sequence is CASSPLAKNIQYF. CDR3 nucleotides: TGTGCCAGCTCACCCCTAGCCAAAAACATTCAGTACTTC.

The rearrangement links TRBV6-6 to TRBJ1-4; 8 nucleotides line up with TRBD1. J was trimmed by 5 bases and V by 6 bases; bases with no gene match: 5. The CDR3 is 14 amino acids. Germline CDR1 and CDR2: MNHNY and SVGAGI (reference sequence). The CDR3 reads CASSRDRGNEKLFF. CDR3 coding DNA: TGTGCCAGCAGCCGCGACAGGGGAAATGAAAAACTGTTTTTT.

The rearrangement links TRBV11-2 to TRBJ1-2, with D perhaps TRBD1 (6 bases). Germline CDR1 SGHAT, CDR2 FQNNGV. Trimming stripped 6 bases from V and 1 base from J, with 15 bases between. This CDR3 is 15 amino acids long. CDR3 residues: CASSYDRQGNYGYTF. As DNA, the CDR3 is TGTGCCAGCAGTTATGACAGGCAGGGTAACTATGGCTACACCTTC. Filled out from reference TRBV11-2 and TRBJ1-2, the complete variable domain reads EAGVAQSPRYKIIEKRQSVAFWCNPISGHATLYWYQQILGQGPKLLIQFQNNGVVDDSQLPKDRFSAERLKGVDSTLKIQPAKLEDSAVYLCASSYDRQGNYGYTFGSGTRLTVV.

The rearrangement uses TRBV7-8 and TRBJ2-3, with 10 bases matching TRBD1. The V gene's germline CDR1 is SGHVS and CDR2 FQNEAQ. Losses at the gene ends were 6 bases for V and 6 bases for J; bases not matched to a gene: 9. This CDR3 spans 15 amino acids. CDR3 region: CASRVDRGRTDTQYF. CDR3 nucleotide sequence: TGTGCCAGCAGAGTCGACAGGGGGCGAACCGATACGCAGTATTTT.

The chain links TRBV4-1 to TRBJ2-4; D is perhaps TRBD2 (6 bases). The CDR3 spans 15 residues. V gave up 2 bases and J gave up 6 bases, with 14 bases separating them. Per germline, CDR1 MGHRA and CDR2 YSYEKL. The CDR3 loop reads CASSQQTSLGNIQYF. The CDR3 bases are TGCGCCAGCAGCCAACAGACTAGTTTAGGAAACATTCAGTACTTC.

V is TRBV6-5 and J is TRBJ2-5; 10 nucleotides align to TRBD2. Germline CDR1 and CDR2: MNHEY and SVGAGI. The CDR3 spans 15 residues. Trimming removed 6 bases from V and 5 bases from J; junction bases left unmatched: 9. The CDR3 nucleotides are TGTGCCAGCAGCCTAGCGGGGGCCCCCCAGGAGACCCAGTACTTC. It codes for CASSLAGAPQETQYF.

The CDR3 DNA follows: TGTGCCAGCAGTCTCCTACTCCAGGGGGCGACGCTTGGGGCCCAGCATTTT. Encoded protein: CASSLLLQGATLGAQHF. The V and J genes are TRBV28 and TRBJ1-5; the match to TRBD1 covers 8 bases. This CDR3 contains 17 residues. J lost 11 bases, V lost 5 bases, and 20 bases had no gene match. Germline-derived CDR1 and CDR2 are MDHEN and SYDVKM.

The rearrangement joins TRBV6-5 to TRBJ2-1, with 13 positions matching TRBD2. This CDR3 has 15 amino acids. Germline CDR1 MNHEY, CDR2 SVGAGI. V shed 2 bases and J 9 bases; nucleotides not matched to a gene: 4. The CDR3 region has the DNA TGTGCCAGCAGTTACCAGGGACTAGCGGGGACTGAGCAGTTCTTC. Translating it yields CASSYQGLAGTEQFF.

The CDR3 sequence: CASSQTEEGPYEQYF. Here the CDR3 DNA reads TGTGCCAGCTCACAAACAGAGGAGGGACCTTACGAGCAGTACTTC. J is TRBJ2-7 and V is TRBV18, with D possibly TRBD2 on 6 matching bases. Germline loops: CDR1 KGHSH, CDR2 LQKENI. This CDR3 region has 15 residues. Deletions cut 4 bases from V and 4 bases from J, with 17 bases between.

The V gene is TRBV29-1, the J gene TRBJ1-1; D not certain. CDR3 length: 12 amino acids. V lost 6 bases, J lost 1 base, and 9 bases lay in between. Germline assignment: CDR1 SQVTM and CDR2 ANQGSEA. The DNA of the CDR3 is TGCAGCGTGGCAGAATCGAACACTGAAGCTTTCTTT. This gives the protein CSVAESNTEAFF. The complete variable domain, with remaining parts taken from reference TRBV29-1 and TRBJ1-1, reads SAVISQKPSRDICQRGTSLTIQCQVDSQVTMMFWYRQQPGQSLTLIATANQGSEATYESGFVIDKFPISRPNLTFSTLTVSNMSPEDSSIYLCSVAESNTEAFFGQGTRLTVV.